This T cell receptor (beta chain) was observed in a study of T cells after yellow fever vaccination. Germline CDR1 is KGHDR and CDR2 is SFDVKD. This CDR3 is 14 amino acids long. The V gene lost 7 bases and the J gene lost 6 bases, with 14 bases spanning the gap. This clonotype was detected many times. TCRdb reprocessed the 5' RACE reads via MiXCR and lists one record per CDR3 protein. Of about 210,000 distinct CDR3 sequences in the sample, 3% to 3.5% were seen once. This clonotype originated in a man younger than 30 who received the YFV17D yellow fever vaccine. The rearrangement joins TRBV24-1 to TRBJ2-2; D is unresolved. Source: CD4+ T cells sorted from PBMCs, taken 10 days after the yellow fever booster vaccination. CDR3 protein: CATRSARQAGELFF. The CDR3 bases are TGTGCCACCAGATCGGCTAGGCAGGCCGGGGAGCTGTTTTTT.